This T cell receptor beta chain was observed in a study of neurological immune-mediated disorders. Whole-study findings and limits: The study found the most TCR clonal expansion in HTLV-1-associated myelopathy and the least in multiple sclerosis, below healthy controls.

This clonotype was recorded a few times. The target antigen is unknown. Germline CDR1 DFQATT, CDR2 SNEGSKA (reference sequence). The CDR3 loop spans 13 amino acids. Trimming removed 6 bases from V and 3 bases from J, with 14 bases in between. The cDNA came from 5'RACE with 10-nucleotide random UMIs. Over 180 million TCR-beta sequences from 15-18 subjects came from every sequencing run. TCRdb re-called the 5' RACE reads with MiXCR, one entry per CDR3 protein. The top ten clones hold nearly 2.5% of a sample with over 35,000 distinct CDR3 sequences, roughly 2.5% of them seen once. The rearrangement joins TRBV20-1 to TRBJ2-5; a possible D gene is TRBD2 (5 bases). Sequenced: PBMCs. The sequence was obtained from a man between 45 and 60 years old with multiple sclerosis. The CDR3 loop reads CSATLTGKETQYF. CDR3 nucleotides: TGCAGTGCGACCCTGACCGGGAAAGAGACCCAGTACTTC.